This note documents a single T cell receptor (beta chain) sequence. This CDR3 contains 18 residues. In germline, CDR1 is MNHEY, CDR2 SMNVEV (reference sequence). The V and J ends lost 5 bases and 0 bases, in that order; junction bases with no gene match: 6. The repertoire was sequenced with immunoSEQ multiplex PCR; TCRdb's copy has only in-frame clones and lacks some. The sample holds fewer than 400,000 clones, 80% to 95% seen once. The data were taken from a study of blood T cell repertoires in COVID-19. Donors of Cohort 3 who recovered were those that had two negative PCRs, clearance, or symptom resolution.

The clonotype comes from a woman younger than 45 who had recovered from COVID-19. What was sequenced was PBMCs or T cells enriched from blood (not recorded which). The chain carries TRBV27 and TRBJ2-3; 15 bases fit TRBD2. The CDR3 is CASSLGLAGGRSTDTQYF. For the CDR3, the DNA is TGTGCCAGCAGTCTGGGACTAGCGGGGGGTAGAAGCACAGATACGCAGTATTTT.